This T cell receptor beta chain is drawn from a study of T cell responses to AZD1222 COVID-19 vaccine. Overall study results and limits: Recipients of two AZD1222 doses showed rising Spike-specific TCR breadth and depth. Donors in the cohort were predominantly white British and more often female, and clonal diversity was possibly underestimated. Reportedly, nearly half the spike-specific TCRs target unmutated variant regions.

Points on this clone: Its target is unknown.

The CDR3 extends over 14 amino acids. V lost 3 bases, J lost 0 bases, and 5 bases lay in between. Germline loops: CDR1 KGHSH, CDR2 LQKENI. The method was immunoSEQ multiplex PCR; TCRdb's version includes in-frame clones alone and lacks a portion of them. The table has more than 90,000 clones, 70% to 85% seen once. The starting material was peripheral blood, obtained 28 days after the second AZD1222 dose. The gene calls are TRBV18 and TRBJ2-2; D unclear. The receptor's source is an adult who received the AZD1222 COVID-19 vaccine. The CDR3 here is CASSPEANTGELFF. CDR3 DNA sequence: TGTGCCAGCTCACCCGAGGCGAACACCGGGGAGCTGTTTTTT.